The 27 T cell receptor beta chains below come from one sample, sequenced in a study of T cell responses to AZD1222 COVID-19 vaccine. Sequenced by immunoSEQ multiplex PCR; TCRdb stores in-frame clones only, minus some. The sample has 100,000 to 150,000 clones, about 87% seen once; the top ten hold about 6%. Sequencing was performed on peripheral blood, taken on day 0 of AZD1222 vaccination. These receptors originate from an adult in good health.

This chain uses TRBV27 with TRBJ1-6; TRBD1 is a possible D gene (5 bases). The CDR3 is 15 residues long. CDR1 MNHEY and CDR2 SMNVEV come from the germline V gene (reference sequence). V was shortened by 2 bases and J by 7 bases, with 12 bases between the two germline ends. CDR3 sequence reads: CASSLPGLGNSPLHF. CDR3 DNA: TGTGCCAGCAGTTTACCGGGACTGGGAAATTCACCCCTCCACTTT.

The rearrangement joins TRBV19 to TRBJ1-2; a possible D gene is TRBD1 (6 bases). CDR3 length equals 14 residues. Trimming took off 3 bases at V and 5 bases at J, with 13 bases between the two ends. CDR1 and CDR2 from the germline V gene are LNHDA and SQIVND (reference sequence). The CDR3 is CASSIFPGTYGYTF. CDR3 bases: TGTGCCAGTAGTATTTTTCCGGGGACATATGGCTACACCTTC. The full variable domain, with the rest looked up from reference TRBV19 and TRBJ1-2, is DGGITQSPKYLFRKEGQNVTLSCEQNLNHDAMYWYRQDPGQGLRLIYYSQIVNDFQKGDIAEGYSVSREKKESFPLTVTSAQKNPTAFYLCASSIFPGTYGYTFGSGTRLTVV.

The chain has TRBV27 and TRBJ1-5; possibly TRBD1 for D (5 bases). Germline V lookup: CDR1 MNHEY, CDR2 SMNVEV (reference sequence). The CDR3 has 14 residues. With 2 bases removed from V and 7 bases from J, the gap between germline ends came to 12 bases. CDR3 nucleotides: TGTGCCAGCAGTTTAGGGGCAGATGGGCAGCCCCAGCATTTT. This sequence encodes CASSLGADGQPQHF.

The genes are TRBV29-1 and TRBJ2-1; the match to TRBD2 covers 7 bases. Germline V gives CDR1 SQVTM, CDR2 ANQGSEA. V trimming: 4 bases; J trimming: 8 bases; junction bases outside the gene matches: 8. CDR3 length: 13 amino acids. For the CDR3, the DNA is TGCAGCGTTGGTTCTAGCGGTTACGATGAGCAGTTCTTC. Protein sequence: CSVGSSGYDEQFF.

The rearrangement links TRBV18 to TRBJ1-6; 7 bases line up with TRBD1. CDR1 and CDR2 from the germline V gene are KGHSH and LQKENI. The V segment lost 5 bases and the J segment 8 bases; nucleotides outside the gene matches: 9. The CDR3 totals 15 residues. CDR3 bases: TGTGCCAGCTCATCGGGACAGCCTTTCCATTCACCCCTCCACTTT. It is translated as CASSSGQPFHSPLHF.

This rearrangement joins TRBV5-1 to TRBJ1-6, with TRBD1 matching 7 bases. CDR1 and CDR2 from the germline V gene are SGHRS and YFSETQ. The CDR3 contains 14 residues. V was pared by 0 bases and J by 8 bases, with 2 bases of the junction left unmatched. The DNA of the CDR3 is TGCGCCAGCAGCTTGGACAGGGGTGATTCACCCCTCCACTTT. Protein product: CASSLDRGDSPLHF.

The J gene is TRBJ1-5, the V gene TRBV19, with 10 bases aligning to TRBD1. The CDR3 spans 15 residues. With 2 bases clipped from V and 5 bases from J, the junction kept 3 bases outside the gene matches. Germline CDR1 is LNHDA and CDR2 is SQIVND (reference sequence). CDR3 nucleotides: TGTGCCAGTAGTATAAGGACAGGGGGACATCAGCCCCAGCATTTT. As protein: CASSIRTGGHQPQHF.

The chain couples TRBV7-2 to TRBJ2-1; 12 bases match TRBD1. V lost 0 bases to trimming and J lost 4 bases; unmatched junction nucleotides: 13. The CDR3 length is 20 residues. The V gene's germline CDR1 is SGHTA and CDR2 FQGNSA. CDR3 protein: CASSLARFRDRGLFYNEQFF. CDR3 DNA: TGTGCCAGCAGCTTAGCCCGCTTCCGGGACAGGGGGCTTTTTTACAATGAGCAGTTCTTC.

The chain employs TRBV2 and TRBJ1-5; D is perhaps TRBD1 (5 bases). In germline, CDR1 is SNHLY, CDR2 FYNNEI. Trimming left V 7 bases short and J 4 bases short, with 14 bases between. The CDR3 extends over 14 amino acids. The CDR3 DNA reads TGTGCCAGCAAGACGGCAGGGAGAAATCAGCCCCAGCATTTT. Its protein is CASKTAGRNQPQHF. The complete variable domain, with remaining parts taken from reference TRBV2 and TRBJ1-5, reads EPEVTQTPSHQVTQMGQEVILRCVPISNHLYFYWYRQILGQKVEFLVSFYNNEISEKSEIFDDQFSVERPDGSNFTLKIRSTKLEDSAMYFCASKTAGRNQPQHFGDGTRLSIL.

This clone was detected only once. The rearrangement uses TRBV7-9 and TRBJ2-4; D is perhaps TRBD1 (6 bases). Trimming cost V 1 base and J 2 bases, with 9 bases left between them. The length of the CDR3 is 15 residues. Germline CDR1 SEHNR, CDR2 FQNEAQ (reference sequence). Written as DNA, the CDR3 is TGTGCCAGCAGCTTAGATCAGGGGTCCAAAAACATTCAGTACTTC. Translation gives CASSLDQGSKNIQYF.

In its sample, this clone was seen once. This chain links TRBV4-3 with TRBJ2-7; a weak D match, TRBD2 (5 bases). Per germline, CDR1 LGHNA and CDR2 YSLEER. V lost 3 bases to trimming and J lost 0 bases, with 12 bases between them. This CDR3 contains 15 residues. CDR3 residues: CASSQDRGDSYEQYF. CDR3 nucleotides: TGCGCCAGCAGCCAGGATCGGGGTGACTCCTACGAGCAGTACTTC.

The chain employs TRBV27 and TRBJ1-4; no definite D call. The length of the CDR3 is 12 residues. Germline lookup yields CDR1 MNHEY and CDR2 SMNVEV (reference sequence). The germline V and J ends were trimmed by 1 base and 7 bases, with 4 bases remaining between them. CDR3 DNA: TGTGCCAGCAGTTTATTTGGTGAAAAACTGTTTTTT. Residues: CASSLFGEKLFF.

J is TRBJ1-5 and V is TRBV29-1; D is unclear. There are 14 residues in the CDR3. Germline values: CDR1 SQVTM, CDR2 ANQGSEA. Trimming took off 6 bases at V and 0 bases at J, with 12 bases between the two ends. The chain's CDR3 is CSVTSGNSNQPQHF. The DNA of the CDR3 is TGCAGCGTCACCTCTGGAAATAGCAATCAGCCCCAGCATTTT.

The V and J genes are TRBV6-6 and TRBJ2-1; TRBD2 is a possible D gene (6 bases). V lost 10 bases and J lost 8, with 15 bases in between. CDR1 is MNHNY, CDR2 SVGAGI, per germline (reference sequence). The CDR3 totals 12 residues. The CDR3 reads CAISGSGDEQFF. DNA for the CDR3: TGTGCCATCTCCGGGAGCGGCGATGAGCAGTTCTTC.

The chain joins TRBV25-1 to TRBJ2-4; D may match TRBD1 or TRBD2 (6 bases each). Germline V lookup: CDR1 MGHDK, CDR2 SYGVNS. The CDR3 spans 16 residues. V was cut by 0 bases and J by 1 base, with 10 bases left in between. The CDR3 nucleotides are TGTGCCAGCAGTGAATATCAGGGGAGGGCCAAAAACATTCAGTACTTC. It yields the protein CASSEYQGRAKNIQYF.

This chain joins TRBV27 and TRBJ2-7; D unresolved. V was pared by 8 bases and J by 2 bases, with 10 bases between. Germline V gene lookup returns CDR1 MNHEY and CDR2 SMNVEV (reference sequence). The CDR3 is 12 residues long. DNA of the CDR3: TGTGCCAGCGACCAGCATACCTACGAGCAGTACTTC. Its protein is CASDQHTYEQYF.

The V and J genes are TRBV11-2 and TRBJ2-7; D may be TRBD1 (6 bases). The germline V gene has CDR1 SGHAT and CDR2 FQNNGV. Trimming left V 3 bases short and J 3 bases short, with 15 bases between. CDR3 size: 15 residues. The CDR3 spells CASSFGDRTDYEQYF. The CDR3 DNA reads as TGTGCCAGCAGCTTTGGTGACAGGACCGACTACGAGCAGTACTTC.

The rearrangement uses TRBV19 and TRBJ2-3; D call uncertain. Trimming stripped 6 bases from V and 0 bases from J, with 13 bases between. CDR1 is LNHDA, CDR2 SQIVND, per germline (reference sequence). The CDR3 length is 15 residues. The CDR3 DNA is TGTGCCAGTAGCCTGGTAGCTGTTAGCACAGATACGCAGTATTTT. Its translation is CASSLVAVSTDTQYF.

As DNA, the CDR3 is TGTGCCAGCACTCGAGCGGGGGAGACCCAGTACTTC. As protein: CASTRAGETQYF. The V gene is TRBV2, the J gene TRBJ2-5, with 7 bases aligning to TRBD2. CDR1 and CDR2 (germline): SNHLY, FYNNEI. The CDR3 sequence is 12 residues long. Trimming took 7 bases from V and 5 from J; bases not matched to a gene: 4.

V usage is TRBV6-1 and J usage is TRBJ2-1; 7 bases are a match to TRBD2. The J segment lost 4 bases and the V segment lost 6 bases, leaving 9 bases of the junction unmatched. Germline V gene data show CDR1 as MNHNS and CDR2 as SASEGT. CDR3 length: 15 residues. The CDR3 DNA follows: TGTGCCAGCAGGCCTTGGCAAGCGGGGTACAATGAGCAGTTCTTC. Translated, it gives CASRPWQAGYNEQFF.

This clone has ten or more counts. The chain employs TRBV6-4 and TRBJ2-3; D remains unclear. This CDR3 has 15 amino acids. Germline V lookup: CDR1 MRHNA, CDR2 SNTAGT. V gave up 2 bases and J gave up 0 bases, with 9 bases separating them. CDR3 in DNA: TGTGCCAGCAGTGACGGCGACCTTAGCACAGATACGCAGTATTTT. Its translation: CASSDGDLSTDTQYF.

The genes are TRBV7-6 and TRBJ1-5, with D possibly TRBD1 on 6 matching bases. V lost 1 base, J lost 4 bases, and 14 bases lay in between. This CDR3 has 16 residues. Germline values: CDR1 SGHVS, CDR2 FNYEAQ. CDR3 DNA: TGTGCCAGCAGCTTAGTATCAGGGGTCATAAATCAGCCCCAGCATTTT. Amino acids: CASSLVSGVINQPQHF.

This chain uses TRBV29-1 with TRBJ1-1, with TRBD1 matching 7 bases. The CDR3 sequence is 13 residues long. Per germline, CDR1 SQVTM and CDR2 ANQGSEA. V trimming: 7 bases; J trimming: 5 bases; junction bases outside the gene matches: 10. In DNA form, the CDR3 reads TGCAGCGGCAGGGGAACAGGGGAGACTGAAGCTTTCTTT. This encodes CSGRGTGETEAFF.

The J gene is TRBJ2-7, the V gene TRBV29-1, with TRBD1 as a possible D gene (5 bases). The V gene's germline CDR1 is SQVTM and CDR2 ANQGSEA. V was clipped by 6 bases and J by 5 bases, with 14 bases between them. This CDR3 has 12 amino acids. The CDR3 spells CSVGQTMNEQYF. The CDR3 DNA reads TGCAGCGTGGGGCAAACAATGAACGAGCAGTACTTC.

The chain couples TRBV12-5 to TRBJ2-2, with TRBD1 matching over 7 bases. The J segment lost 2 bases and the V segment lost 6 bases, leaving 3 bases of the junction unmatched. Per the germline V gene, CDR1 is LGHNT and CDR2 is FRNRAP. The CDR3 loop spans 14 amino acids. CDR3 protein: CASGRTGNTGELFF. CDR3 DNA sequence: TGTGCTAGTGGACGGACAGGAAACACCGGGGAGCTGTTTTTT.

The rearrangement joins TRBV4-3 to TRBJ1-1; D is unclear. CDR1 is LGHNA and CDR2 is YSLEER in the germline V gene. The germline V and J ends were trimmed by 3 bases and 7 bases, with 9 bases remaining between them. The CDR3 is made up of 12 amino acids. The CDR3 DNA reads as TGCGCCAGCAGCCATTTAGCCGGTGAAGCTTTCTTT. This gives the protein CASSHLAGEAFF.

This rearrangement joins TRBV12-3 or TRBV12-4 to TRBJ1-5; 9 bases match TRBD1. V was pared by 6 bases and J by 8 bases, with 5 bases of the junction left unmatched. The CDR3 has 13 residues. The CDR3 loop reads CASSPGQGEPQHF. In DNA form, the CDR3 reads TGTGCCAGCAGCCCGGGACAGGGTGAGCCCCAGCATTTT.